This record looks at one T cell receptor (beta chain) sequence and its context. Antigen specificity is unknown. Then a second PCR, running about 6 to 11 cycles, was carried out with a sample-barcoded 5' primer and a J-beta primer mix. Every single cDNA molecule received a tag from a template-switch adaptor with 12 random nucleotides. Sequencing of every sample gave 2.5 million or more CDR3-containing paired-end reads. Each CDR3 protein gets one entry after TCRdb re-called the 5' RACE reads with MiXCR. The repertoire includes 870,000 or so distinct CDR3 sequences, under 30% of them detected once, and 15% to 20% sits in the top ten. Germline V gene sequence: CDR1 MNHEY, CDR2 SMNVEV (reference sequence). With 5 bases clipped from V and 2 bases from J, the junction kept 16 bases outside the gene matches. This CDR3 has 18 residues. This entry comes from a study of blood T cells in healthy people across ages. General observations from the study: A roughly linear age-dependent decrease characterized TCR beta diversity per million T cells.

Donors were healthy Caucasian individuals from Russia aged roughly 6 to 90. The TCR comes from a woman older than 75 in good health. The source material was blood. The V call is TRBV27, the J call TRBJ2-3; 7 bases match TRBD2. The CDR3 loop reads CASSLIPPSGALTDTQYF. The DNA for the CDR3 is TGTGCCAGCAGTCTTATCCCCCCCAGCGGGGCCCTCACAGATACGCAGTATTTT.